The rows below give T cell receptor delta chains drawn from one sample of a study of Vδ1+ human thymocytes. TCRdb ran CATT on the multiplex PCR reads. Among about 75,000 delta-chain clones listed, approximately 30% were seen once. The sequencing sample was made of Vdelta1+ gamma-delta thymocytes from the thymus. Every receptor here comes from a boy younger than two who had congenital heart surgery. The CDR3 runs from the conserved cysteine through the conserved F or W. The order of the fields is D gene, clone size, J gene, CDR3 length, V gene, CDR3 protein, CDR3 DNA. D genes are given only for firm matches. Only part of the rows carry a size: once, few, many, or a class if the clone is expanded.

TRDD3 | few | TRDJ1 | 23 | TRDV1 | CALGLQFLPPLLGDPFHTDKLIF | TGTGCTCTTGGGTTACAATTCCTTCCTCCGCTACTGGGGGACCCATTCCACACCGATAAACTCATCTTT
TRDD3 | few | TRDJ1 | 21 | TRDV1 | CALGEVGLRGLGDTRADKLIF | TGTGCTCTTGGGGAAGTGGGACTACGAGGACTGGGGGATACTAGGGCCGATAAACTCATCTTT
. | . | TRDJ1 | 20 | TRDV1 | CALGELPREAGGYNADKLIF | TGCGCTCTTGGGGAACTTCCCCGGGAGGCTGGTGGATACAATGCCGATAAACTCATCTTT
TRDD3 | . | TRDJ1 | 18 | TRDV1 | CALGELSLYSGIRDKLIF | TGTGCTCTTGGGGAACTATCTCTTTATTCAGGGATACGGGATAAACTCATCTTT
. | . | TRDJ1 | 18 | TRDV1 | CALGLRFVPLGWTDKLIF | TGTGCTCTTGGGTTACGGTTTGTCCCGCTGGGGTGGACCGATAAACTCATCTTT
TRDD3 | . | TRDJ1 | 22 | TRDV1 | CALGERPIPTLGLGEYTDKLIF | TGTGCTCTTGGGGAACGTCCAATTCCCACCCTGGGCCTGGGGGAATACACCGATAAACTCATCTTT
TRDD3 | . | TRDJ1 | 16 | TRDV1 | CALVSTWGILNDKLIF | TGTGCTCTTGTATCCACCTGGGGGATACTGAACGATAAACTCATCTTT
. | once | TRDJ1 | 17 | TRDV1 | CALGEFSGETYTDKLIF | TGTGCTCTTGGGGAATTTTCTGGTGAAACCTACACCGATAAACTCATCTTT
TRDD3 | once | TRDJ1 | 19 | TRDV1 | CALGGSDPVLGGDTDKLIF | TGTGCTCTTGGGGGCTCCGACCCTGTACTGGGGGGAGATACCGATAAACTCATCTTT
. | few | TRDJ1 | 17 | TRDV1 | CALGVTQPRANTDKLIF | TGTGCTCTTGGGGTTACACAGCCTCGGGCTAACACCGATAAACTCATCTTT
TRDD3 | . | TRDJ1 | 19 | TRDV1 | CALGEGRARLGDNTDKLIF | TGTGCTCTTGGGGAAGGCCGGGCACGACTGGGGGACAACACCGATAAACTCATCTTT
TRDD3 | . | TRDJ1 | 24 | TRDV1 | CALGERGRPCTGGFRMGRTDKLIF | TGTGCTCTTGGGGAACGTGGGCGTCCATGTACTGGGGGATTCCGTATGGGGAGGACCGATAAACTCATCTTT
TRDD3 | medium-sized | TRDJ1 | 13 | TRDV2 | CACDTPGGSQLIF | TGTGCCTGTGACACCCCTGGGGGATCACAACTCATCTTT
TRDD3 | few | TRDJ1 | 21 | TRDV1 | CALGPDSRVLGDRLYTDKLIF | TGTGCTCTTGGGCCCGATTCCCGCGTACTGGGGGATAGGTTGTACACCGATAAACTCATCTTT
TRDD3 | . | TRDJ1 | 19 | TRDV1 | CALGDYGGYMGSYADKLIF | TGTGCTCTTGGGGATTATGGGGGATACATGGGGAGTTACGCCGATAAACTCATCTTC
TRDD3 | few | TRDJ1 | 17 | TRDV3 | CASPTGLVTGGYPGRIF | TGTGCCTCCCCCACGGGCCTAGTTACTGGGGGATACCCCGGGAGGATCTTT
TRDD3 | few | TRDJ1 | 18 | TRDV1 | CALGEPTVLGTYTDKLIF | TGTGCTCTTGGGGAACCAACGGTACTGGGGACTTACACCGATAAACTCATCTTT
TRDD3 | . | TRDJ1 | 18 | TRDV1 | CALGELMLGDPGGDKLIF | TGTGCTCTTGGGGAATTAATGCTGGGGGATCCCGGGGGCGATAAACTCATCTTT
TRDD3 | . | TRDJ1 | 18 | TRDV2 | CACDTAYWGIRLTDKLIF | TGTGCCTGTGACACGGCGTACTGGGGGATACGCCTCACCGATAAACTCATCTTT
. | few | TRDJ1 | 13 | TRDV1 | CALGEDSVDKLIF | TGTGCTCTTGGGGAAGACTCGGTTGATAAACTCATCTTT
. | few | TRDJ1 | 18 | TRDV1 | CALGEPLTVLGYTDKLIF | TGTGCTCTTGGGGAACCACTGACGGTGCTGGGTTACACCGATAAACTCATCTTT
TRDD3 | . | TRDJ2 | 18 | TRDV1 | CALGESSSLGDSSAQLFF | TGTGCTCTTGGGGAATCCTCGTCTTTAGGGGATAGCTCAGCACAACTCTTCTTT
TRDD3 | . | TRDJ1 | 17 | TRDV1 | CALGEFYRGYGSDKLIF | TGTGCTCTTGGGGAATTCTACAGGGGATACGGATCCGATAAACTCATCTTT
TRDD3 | once | TRDJ1 | 17 | TRDV1 | CALGELPHWGISGKLIF | TGTGCTCTTGGGGAACTACCACACTGGGGGATATCCGGTAAACTCATCTTT
TRDD3 | . | TRDJ1 | 21 | TRDV1 | CALGGLWPLGDTRWALAKLIF | TGTGCTCTTGGGGGACTTTGGCCCCTGGGGGATACGCGGTGGGCCCTCGCCAAACTCATCTTT
. | . | TRDJ1 | 16 | TRDV1 | CALGGHIVLGPDKLIF | TGTGCTCTTGGGGGGCACATCGTCCTGGGTCCCGATAAACTCATCTTT
TRDD3 | few | TRDJ1 | 17 | TRDV1 | CALGELPNGDTQRKLIF | TGTGCTCTTGGGGAACTACCTAACGGGGATACTCAACGTAAACTCATCTTT
TRDD3 | few | TRDJ1 | 22 | TRDV1 | CALGERPEFSYWGIVETDKLIF | TGTGCTCTTGGGGAACGCCCAGAATTTTCCTACTGGGGGATAGTTGAGACCGATAAACTCATCTTT
TRDD3 | . | TRDJ1 | 24 | TRDV1 | CALGELGVRYWGIRKMGITDKLIF | TGTGCTCTTGGGGAACTAGGAGTCCGGTACTGGGGGATACGTAAGATGGGAATCACCGATAAACTCATCTTT
. | . | TRDJ1 | 16 | TRDV2 | CACDTCRPVGLDKLIF | TGTGCCTGTGACACCTGCCGACCCGTCGGTCTCGATAAACTCATCTTT
TRDD3 | few | TRDJ1 | 26 | TRDV2 | CACDRLFLQYWGIPLNLSAPADKLIF | TGTGCCTGTGACCGCCTATTCCTACAGTACTGGGGGATACCATTGAACCTATCTGCGCCTGCTGATAAACTCATCTTT
. | . | TRDJ1 | 16 | TRDV1 | CALGELELGDTDKLIF | TGTGCTCTTGGGGAACTAGAACTCGGGGACACCGATAAACTCATCTTT
TRDD3 | few | TRDJ1 | 16 | TRDV2 | CACDRTGGSYTDKLIF | TGTGCCTGTGACCGTACTGGGGGATCTTACACCGATAAACTCATCTTT
. | once | TRDJ1 | 13 | TRAV29/DV5 | CSTLGANTDKLIF | TGTTCCACCCTGGGTGCAAACACCGATAAACTCATCTTT
TRDD3 | few | TRDJ1 | 19 | TRDV1 | CALGENCVLGVPYTDKLIF | TGTGCTCTTGGGGAAAACTGTGTACTGGGGGTCCCGTACACCGATAAACTCATCTTT